The clone carrying this TCR beta chain has just a few counts. As yet, its antigen is unknown. The data were obtained in a study of circulating and synovial CD4+ cells in juvenile arthritis. Whole-study results and caveats: T cell genome counts differed by at least an order of magnitude between CPL and CD4 samples. The pathogenic-like versus bulk T cell difference escaped Vbeta family analysis. Circulating pathogenic-like lymphocytes shared a substantially higher fraction of CDR3 sequences with synovium than bulk blood.

V was clipped by 0 bases and J by 7 bases; unmatched bases: 10. This CDR3 region has 16 residues. CDR1 is MNHEY, CDR2 SVGAGI, per germline. Clones were sequenced by immunoSEQ multiplex PCR, and TCRdb holds only the in-frame ones, with some missing. The sample carries about 33,000 clones, 90% to 95% recorded once. Sequenced samples came from active juvenile idiopathic arthritis patients. This clonotype originated in a human donor with juvenile idiopathic arthritis. The chain combines TRBV6-5 with TRBJ1-2, with 8 bases lining up with TRBD1. The sequenced material came from CD4+ T cells from blood. For the CDR3, the DNA is TGTGCCAGCAGTTACTCACAGGGGCCCACAGGGGGTGGCTACACCTTC. This gives the protein CASSYSQGPTGGGYTF.